One sample yielded the 16 T cell receptor beta chains listed below, sequenced in a study. MiXCR, applied by TCRdb to the 5' RACE reads, yields one record per CDR3 protein. Among just over 60,000 distinct CDR3 sequences, around 30% were seen once, and the ten largest hold around 2.5%. Source material: tumor-infiltrating naive CD4+ T cells sorted from the breast tumor. Subset here: naive CD4+ T cells, CD4+CD45RA+CD25-. The receptor source for this set is a female donor with breast cancer.

This clonotype was counted at least ten times. The rearrangement links TRBV4-1 to TRBJ2-7; 10 bases fit TRBD1. The CDR3 runs 14 residues. V dropped 3 bases and J dropped 4; count of bases not matched to a gene: 3. Germline CDR1 reads MGHRA; CDR2 reads YSYEKL. The CDR3 DNA is TGCGCCAGCAGCCAGGACAGGGGGAAGTACGAGCAGTACTTC. As protein: CASSQDRGKYEQYF.

This clonotype showed up just a few times. One junction end does not reproduce the germline sequence, and a read error may be involved. The chain employs TRBV3-1 and TRBJ2-1; D possibly corresponds to TRBD2 (6 bases). The CDR3 sequence is 14 residues long. CDR1 is LGHDT and CDR2 is YNNKEL in the germline V gene (reference sequence). The CDR3 loop is CTSRARGGGDEQFF. CDR3 sequence (DNA): TGTACCAGCAGGGCTAGGGGAGGTGGGGATGAGCAGTTCTTC.

This clonotype was picked up a small number of times. A read error is possible here, since a much larger clone lies one base away. The chain has TRBV28 and TRBJ1-1, with unresolved D. CDR3 length: 14 amino acids. Deletions cut 2 bases from V and 4 bases from J, with 11 bases between. Germline assignment: CDR1 MDHEN and CDR2 SYDVKM. As DNA, the CDR3 is TGTGCCAGCAGTTTACTGACTGTTAGCACTGAAGCTTTCTTT. Translating gives CASSLLTVSTEAFF.

The chain couples TRBV7-2 to TRBJ1-6, with unresolved D. V dropped 2 bases and J dropped 7 bases, with 12 bases sitting between them. This CDR3 contains 15 residues. The germline gives CDR1 SGHTA, CDR2 FQGNSA. CDR3 sequence reads: CASSLSTAANSPLHF. CDR3 DNA sequence: TGTGCCAGCAGCTTAAGTACGGCAGCAAATTCACCCCTCCACTTT. The whole variable domain, remainder taken from reference TRBV7-2 and TRBJ1-6, is GAGVSQSPSNKVTEKGKDVELRCDPISGHTALYWYRQSLGQGLEFLIYFQGNSAPDKSGLPSDRFSAERTGGSVSTLTIQRTQQEDSAVYLCASSLSTAANSPLHFGNGTRLTVT.

This clonotype was recorded many times. This chain links TRBV4-2 with TRBJ2-1; TRBD2 matches at 13 bases. The J segment lost 9 bases and the V segment lost 0 bases, leaving 2 bases of the junction unmatched. This CDR3 comprises 15 residues. CDR1 is LGHNA and CDR2 is YNFKEQ in the germline V gene. The CDR3 loop is CASSQEWTSGSEQFF. CDR3 coding DNA: TGTGCCAGCAGCCAAGAGTGGACTAGCGGGAGTGAGCAGTTCTTC.

The chain links TRBV5-5 to TRBJ2-5; D is ambiguous. The germline gives CDR1 SGHKS, CDR2 YYEKEE (reference sequence). This CDR3 region has 13 residues. Trimming took off 6 bases at V and 4 bases at J, with 13 bases between the two ends. CDR3 region: CASTPITGETQYF. The DNA for the CDR3 is TGTGCCAGCACCCCTATTACGGGAGAGACCCAGTACTTC.

This clonotype occurred many times. J is TRBJ2-1 and V is TRBV29-1, with D perhaps TRBD1 (6 bases). Germline CDR1 SQVTM, CDR2 ANQGSEA. Trimming took off 6 bases at V and 3 bases at J, with 12 bases between the two ends. This CDR3 has 13 amino acids. The CDR3 bases are TGCAGCGTCAAAAGGACAGACTACAATGAGCAGTTCTTC. Translation gives CSVKRTDYNEQFF.

This clonotype was seen more than once but under ten times. The chain employs TRBV12-3 or TRBV12-4 and TRBJ1-3, with 10 positions matching TRBD1. J gave up 8 bases and V 7 bases, and 5 bases lay outside the gene matches. This CDR3 is 13 amino acids long. Written as DNA, the CDR3 is TGTGCCAGCACCCGGACAGGGGGGCACACCATATATTTT. This codes for CASTRTGGHTIYF.

Judged by abundance, this clonotype is medium-sized. This chain links TRBV7-3 with TRBJ2-3, with no clear D. Per the germline V gene, CDR1 is SGHTA and CDR2 is FQGTGA. Between the trimmed V and J ends, which lost 5 bases and 6 bases, there was a span of 12 bases. CDR3 size: 13 residues. The CDR3 region is CASSLTRRDTQYF. CDR3 nucleotides: TGTGCCAGCAGCCTCACCCGTCGGGATACGCAGTATTTT.

J is TRBJ1-2 and V is TRBV29-1; D may be TRBD1 (5 bases). The CDR3 totals 11 residues. V dropped 6 bases and J dropped 4 bases, with 9 bases sitting between them. Looked up from germline, CDR1 is SQVTM and CDR2 is ANQGSEA. The CDR3 DNA reads as TGCAGCGTAGGGACGATCTATGGCTACACCTTC. Protein sequence: CSVGTIYGYTF.

This clonotype was seen many times. This chain links TRBV28 with TRBJ2-5, with 7 bases matching TRBD2. From germline, CDR1 is MDHEN and CDR2 SYDVKM. This CDR3 is built from 12 residues. V was clipped by 10 bases and J by 2 bases; unmatched bases: 4. The DNA of the CDR3 is TGTGCCACTTGGGAGGGACAAGAGACCCAGTACTTC. Translation gives CATWEGQETQYF.

The table lists this clonotype with a few counts. V usage is TRBV5-1 and J usage is TRBJ1-5; no clear D gene. Germline V CDR1 and CDR2: SGHRS, YFSETQ. Trimming cost V 0 bases and J 7 bases, with 8 bases left between them. The CDR3 loop spans 13 amino acids. This chain's CDR3 is CASSLEFGQPQHF. CDR3 nucleotide sequence: TGCGCCAGCAGCTTGGAGTTCGGGCAGCCCCAGCATTTT.

As regards this clonotype: A single base separates this from a much larger clone, so it may be a read error. The chain carries TRBV19 and TRBJ1-1, with 7 bases identical to TRBD1. CDR1 is LNHDA and CDR2 is SQIVND in the germline V gene (reference sequence). V lost 6 bases to trimming and J lost 5 bases; unmatched junction nucleotides: 9. This CDR3 comprises 14 residues. The CDR3: CASSRNNRGTEAFF. CDR3 nucleotide sequence: TGTGCCAGTAGCCGAAATAACAGGGGTACTGAAGCTTTCTTT.

This clonotype was recorded at least ten times. The chain combines TRBV7-2 with TRBJ2-1; perhaps TRBD2 as D (6 bases). The CDR3 covers 13 residues. V was cut by 5 bases and J by 9 bases, with 14 bases left in between. Germline assignment: CDR1 SGHTA and CDR2 FQGNSA. The chain's CDR3 is CASSRSGSGEQFF. The CDR3 nucleotides read TGTGCCAGCAGCCGGAGCGGGTCGGGTGAGCAGTTCTTC.

This clonotype occurred a few times. CDR3: CASSLTSGGFNEQFF. CDR3 nucleotide sequence: TGTGCCAGCAGCCTCACTAGCGGGGGATTCAATGAGCAGTTCTTC. The rearrangement uses TRBV6-5 and TRBJ2-1; 11 positions match TRBD2. Germline V gene lookup returns CDR1 MNHEY and CDR2 SVGAGI. CDR3 size: 15 residues. Trimming cost V 6 bases and J 6 bases; bases outside gene matches: 7.

The chain joins TRBV12-3 or TRBV12-4 to TRBJ2-4; a weak D match, TRBD1 (6 bases). The CDR3 is 12 amino acids. The V end lost 2 bases, the J end lost 13 bases, and 12 bases lay between the germline ends. The CDR3 spells CASSLSHDRQYF. In nucleotides, the CDR3 is TGTGCCAGCAGTTTATCCCATGACAGGCAGTACTTC.